These 12 T cell receptor beta chains were all obtained from the same sample, sequenced in a study of T cell responses to AZD1222 COVID-19 vaccine (dated by TCRdb to about 2021). The time point label of this sample denotes: baseline before first vaccination. Libraries came from the immunoSEQ multiplex PCR assay. This is the immuneACCESS table as TCRdb keeps it, with only in-frame sequences that have V and J called. A part of the clones is gone; compared with another copy, unresolved V genes explain less than half, and the rest is unexplained. This sample comprises just under 90,000 clones, roughly 90% of them detected only once. 4.5% to 6% of the sample rests with the top ten. Sequencing used peripheral blood, obtained on day 0 of AZD1222 vaccination. These receptors all come from an adult in good health.

The chain recombines TRBV11-1 with TRBJ2-1; the D call may be TRBD1 or TRBD2 (5 bases each). This CDR3 is 14 amino acids long. Trimming cost V 2 bases and J 5 bases, with 10 bases left between them. The germline V gene encodes CDR1 SGHAT and CDR2 FQDESV (reference sequence). The CDR3 coding sequence is TGTGCCAGCAGCTTAAGGGACGTACACAATGAGCAGTTCTTC. Residues: CASSLRDVHNEQFF. Full variable domain (missing parts from reference TRBV11-1 and TRBJ2-1): EAEVAQSPRYKITEKSQAVAFWCDPISGHATLYWYRQILGQGPELLVQFQDESVVDDSQLPKDRFSAERLKGVDSTLKIQPAELGDSAMYLCASSLRDVHNEQFFGPGTRLTVL.

Here the CDR3 reads CASSLQVGPGTDTQYF. CDR3 bases: TGTGCCAGCAGCTTGCAAGTGGGACCCGGGACAGATACGCAGTATTTT. J is TRBJ2-3 and V is TRBV5-4; D is possibly TRBD1 or TRBD2 (5 bases each). The CDR3 is 16 amino acids. Trimming removed 1 base from V and 3 bases from J, with 15 bases in between. Germline V lookup: CDR1 SGHNT, CDR2 YYREEE (reference sequence).

This chain links TRBV20-1 with TRBJ1-3; D is uncertain. CDR3 size: 11 residues. Germline V gene sequence: CDR1 DFQATT, CDR2 SNEGSKA (reference sequence). V lost 5 bases, J lost 0 bases, and 2 bases lay in between. The CDR3 spells CSAPSGNTIYF. The CDR3, as DNA: TGCAGTGCTCCCTCTGGAAACACCATATATTTT.

The gene calls are TRBV5-1 and TRBJ2-7, with TRBD2 matching 7 bases. The CDR3 is made up of 16 amino acids. Germline CDR1 and CDR2: SGHRS and YFSETQ. The V segment lost 0 bases and the J segment 1 base; nucleotides outside the gene matches: 7. For the CDR3, the DNA is TGCGCCAGCAGCTTGGGGGAGCGGGACTCTTCCTACGAGCAGTACTTC. Protein: CASSLGERDSSYEQYF.

V is TRBV7-9 and J is TRBJ2-1, with TRBD2 identical over 9 bases. The J segment lost 4 bases and the V segment lost 5 bases, leaving 6 bases of the junction unmatched. The CDR3 consists of 15 residues. Germline V lookup: CDR1 SEHNR, CDR2 FQNEAQ (reference sequence). The CDR3: CASSPRGRVYNEQFF. The CDR3 DNA is TGTGCCAGCAGCCCACGCGGGAGGGTTTACAATGAGCAGTTCTTC.

In this sample, this clone turned up once. The V call is TRBV24-1, the J call TRBJ2-1, with 9 bases matching TRBD1. This CDR3 is built from 15 residues. Germline CDR1 reads KGHDR; CDR2 reads SFDVKD. J gave up 5 bases and V 3 bases, and 4 bases lay outside the gene matches. This CDR3 is CATSDAGTGNNEQFF. The CDR3, as DNA: TGTGCCACCAGTGATGCCGGGACAGGGAACAATGAGCAGTTCTTC.

The rearrangement uses TRBV5-4 and TRBJ1-2; no definite D call. CDR1 and CDR2 (germline): SGHNT, YYREEE (reference sequence). V lost 4 bases to trimming and J lost 4 bases, with 17 bases between them. The length of the CDR3 is 15 residues. CDR3 bases: TGTGCCAGCAGCCCTCAGCAAGAGCACTTCTATGGCTACACCTTC. Amino acids: CASSPQQEHFYGYTF.

This chain uses TRBV7-9 with TRBJ2-1, with TRBD2 identical over 7 bases. The CDR3 consists of 13 residues. The V segment lost 4 bases and the J segment 5 bases; nucleotides outside the gene matches: 2. Germline-derived CDR1 and CDR2 are SEHNR and FQNEAQ (reference sequence). The CDR3 region is CASSSGTNNEQFF. Written as DNA, the CDR3 is TGTGCCAGCAGCTCCGGGACTAACAATGAGCAGTTCTTC.

The chain employs TRBV19 and TRBJ2-1, with 13 bases aligning to TRBD2. Germline CDR1 reads LNHDA; CDR2 reads SQIVND (reference sequence). V was clipped by 6 bases and J by 6 bases; unmatched bases: 5. The length of the CDR3 is 15 residues. The CDR3 nucleotides are TGTGCCAGTAGCAAAAGGACTAGCGGGAGCAATGAGCAGTTCTTC. It yields the protein CASSKRTSGSNEQFF.

V gene TRBV25-1 combines with J gene TRBJ2-1; TRBD1 might be the D (5 bases). Germline CDR1 and CDR2: MGHDK and SYGVNS. CDR3 length: 14 residues. V lost 7 bases, J lost 0 bases, and 10 bases lay in between. The CDR3: CASKKGLSYNEQFF. CDR3 bases: TGTGCCAGCAAAAAGGGGCTCTCCTACAATGAGCAGTTCTTC.

This clone was detected once. This chain connects TRBV5-1 to TRBJ2-1, with D possibly called TRBD1 or TRBD2 (5 bases each). Germline CDR1 and CDR2: SGHRS and YFSETQ. This CDR3 has 13 residues. V shed 1 base and J shed 10 bases, with 12 bases lying between them. The CDR3 reads CASSLWDDGEQFF. CDR3 DNA: TGCGCCAGCAGCTTGTGGGACGATGGGGAGCAGTTCTTC.

This chain uses TRBV11-3 with TRBJ2-3; D might be TRBD2 (6 bases). CDR3 size: 19 residues. Deletions cut 5 bases from V and 2 bases from J, with 26 bases between. Germline CDR1 is SGHNT and CDR2 is YENEEA. The CDR3 protein is CASSPPSERATGVTDTQYF. For the CDR3, the DNA is TGTGCCAGCAGCCCCCCTAGCGAGCGGGCCACTGGGGTCACAGATACGCAGTATTTT.